Listed here are 12 T cell receptor beta chains from one sample, sequenced in a study of preoperative IRX-2 immunotherapy in early breast cancer. Treatment of the sample: preoperative locoregional IRX-2 cytokine immunotherapy. TCRdb's copy holds only in-frame clones and misses some; the assay was immunoSEQ multiplex PCR. The profile shows about 26,000 clones, about 81% of them singletons. Sequenced here: lymph node tissue, sampled after IRX-2 immunotherapy. The receptor set was obtained from a human donor with breast cancer.

The chain uses TRBV7-4 and TRBJ1-2, with 8 bases aligning to TRBD1. The junction had 6 bases not matched to a gene; V was cut back by 3 bases and J by 9 bases. The CDR3 is made up of 13 amino acids. Per germline, CDR1 SGHVT and CDR2 SQSDAQ. The CDR3: CASSFRGQDRYTF. The CDR3 nucleotides are TGTGCCAGCAGCTTTCGGGGACAGGATCGCTACACCTTC.

The V gene is TRBV19, the J gene TRBJ1-1; D is possibly TRBD1 (5 bases). This CDR3 has 12 residues. V was clipped by 4 bases and J by 8 bases, with 11 bases between them. Germline assignment: CDR1 LNHDA and CDR2 SQIVND (reference sequence). The DNA of the CDR3 is TGTGCCAGTAGTAGAGATCAGGGAGAAGCTTTCTTT. Protein sequence: CASSRDQGEAFF.

The chain is built from TRBV11-3 and TRBJ1-1, with 8 nucleotides matching TRBD1. In germline, CDR1 is SGHNT, CDR2 YENEEA. CDR3 size: 14 residues. With 5 bases clipped from V and 3 bases from J, the junction kept 5 bases outside the gene matches. CDR3 in amino acids: CASSQTGAHTEAFF. CDR3 nucleotides: TGTGCCAGCAGCCAGACAGGGGCACACACTGAAGCTTTCTTT.

The chain recombines TRBV15 with TRBJ1-6, with 9 bases that match TRBD1. Trimming at V came to 3 bases and at J to 10 bases, leaving 7 bases not matched to a gene. Germline V gene lookup returns CDR1 LNHNV and CDR2 YYDKDF (reference sequence). This CDR3 has 15 amino acids. The CDR3 protein is CATSRDRDRDSPLHF. The CDR3, as DNA: TGTGCCACCAGCAGGGACCGGGACAGGGACTCACCCCTCCACTTT.

The V call is TRBV6-4, the J call TRBJ2-1; D gene uncertain. V dropped 7 bases and J dropped 2 bases, with 3 bases sitting between them. The CDR3 length is 11 residues. Per germline, CDR1 MRHNA and CDR2 SNTAGT. CDR3 sequence: CASTPYNEQFF. The CDR3 nucleotides are TGTGCCAGCACGCCCTACAATGAGCAGTTCTTC.

This clone was picked up a small number of times. The chain joins TRBV6-8 to TRBJ1-4, with 8 bases fitting TRBD1. After removal of 4 bases from V and 7 bases from J, the junction contained 11 bases not matched to a gene. The CDR3 is made up of 16 amino acids. Germline CDR1 MNHGY, CDR2 SAAAGT. In DNA form, the CDR3 reads TGTGCCAGCAGTTCCCAGGGCCTTACAGGGGGTGAAAAACTGTTTTTT. This sequence encodes CASSSQGLTGGEKLFF.

The rearrangement uses TRBV1 and TRBJ2-1; the table's TRBD2 call for D was not verified on the DNA. TRBV1 is listed as a pseudogene. This CDR3 spans 17 amino acids. CDR3 DNA sequence: TGCGCCAGCAGCCAAGCCCGTGGCGGGGGGGACTACAATGAGCAGTTCTTC. Protein: CASSQARGGGDYNEQFF.

J is TRBJ2-5 and V is TRBV6-8; the match to TRBD1 covers 10 bases. Germline V gives CDR1 MNHGY, CDR2 SAAAGT. This CDR3 region has 15 residues. V dropped 5 bases and J dropped 4; count of bases not matched to a gene: 7. CDR3 amino acids: CASSGRDRGGETQYF. CDR3 nucleotide sequence: TGTGCCAGCAGTGGGAGGGACAGGGGAGGAGAGACCCAGTACTTC.

V is TRBV19 and J is TRBJ1-5; D ambiguous. CDR3 size: 13 residues. Germline V lookup: CDR1 LNHDA, CDR2 SQIVND (reference sequence). Trimming took 7 bases from V and 2 from J, leaving 9 bases between them. The CDR3 sequence is CASNELGNQPQHF. The CDR3 DNA is TGTGCCAGTAATGAATTGGGCAATCAGCCCCAGCATTTT.

This chain joins TRBV28 and TRBJ2-1, with 8 bases identical to TRBD2. This CDR3 region has 16 residues. Trimming took 3 bases from V and 6 from J; bases not matched to a gene: 10. Germline assignment: CDR1 MDHEN and CDR2 SYDVKM. The CDR3 coding sequence is TGTGCCAGCAGTTTTTTAGTGCGGGGGGCAGGCAATGAGCAGTTCTTC. It encodes CASSFLVRGAGNEQFF.

The chain employs TRBV18 and TRBJ2-1; D gene ambiguous. Between the trimmed V and J ends, which lost 1 base and 2 bases, there was a span of 18 bases. This CDR3 is 18 amino acids long. From germline, CDR1 is KGHSH and CDR2 LQKENI. The CDR3 DNA follows: TGTGCCAGCTCACCACGGGCCCCCGTATCTTATGCCTACAATGAGCAGTTCTTC. This gives the protein CASSPRAPVSYAYNEQFF.

The V and J genes are TRBV19 and TRBJ1-2; 9 nucleotides match TRBD1. The CDR3 totals 13 residues. The germline gives CDR1 LNHDA, CDR2 SQIVND (reference sequence). Losses at the gene ends were 4 bases for V and 8 bases for J; bases not matched to a gene: 5. CDR3 bases: TGTGCCAGTAGTAGGGACAGGGTGAAAGGCTACACCTTC. Protein sequence: CASSRDRVKGYTF. Full variable domain (remainder filled in from reference TRBV19 and TRBJ1-2): DGGITQSPKYLFRKEGQNVTLSCEQNLNHDAMYWYRQDPGQGLRLIYYSQIVNDFQKGDIAEGYSVSREKKESFPLTVTSAQKNPTAFYLCASSRDRVKGYTFGSGTRLTVV.